The clone carrying this TCR beta chain was counted only a few times. Its antigen is unknown. This sample was included in a study of cytomegalovirus exposure and HLA in healthy donors. Study-level results: In a later analysis, V- and J-gene trimming of beta chains associated with a DCLRE1C missense variant, replicated independently.

Looked up from germline, CDR1 is GTSNPN and CDR2 is SVGIG (reference sequence). Trimming took 0 bases from V and 9 from J, leaving 18 bases between them. The CDR3 totals 15 residues. The PCR employed 60 Vbeta primers together with 13 Jbeta primers. Assay: immunoSEQ multiplex PCR; the TCRdb copy retains only in-frame clones and omits some. The sample lists roughly 90,000 clones; over 70% were seen once. The chain links TRBV30 to TRBJ1-5; TRBD1 might be the D (6 bases). This sequence was found in a young man in good health and CMV-seropositive. The sample comprised PBMCs. This chain's CDR3 is CAWSVRGGPTGPQHF. As DNA, the CDR3 is TGTGCCTGGAGTGTACGGGGGGGCCCGACGGGGCCCCAGCATTTT.